This is a list of T cell receptor beta chains from one sample in a study of vaccination and CD4 T cells after COVID-19. TCRdb called the PCR reads again in MiXCR, with one record for every CDR3 protein. The sample carries around 10,000 distinct CDR3 sequences, around 20% recorded once. The antigens these receptors bind are not known. The sample in question was CD4+ T cells from blood, cultured in vitro, obtained after SARS-CoV-2 vaccination. Receptor source: a human donor who had recovered from COVID-19. The CDR3 runs from the conserved cysteine through the conserved F or W. A D gene is named only where the DNA matches it firmly. A clone size is listed for some rows: how often the clone was seen (once, few, many), or a class if it is expanded.

TRBJ2-1 TRBD2 TRBV20-1 few CSARYSGSYNEQFF TGCAGTGCTAGATATAGCGGGTCCTACAATGAGCAGTTCTTC
TRBJ1-2 TRBD1 TRBV6-1 . CASRGNGTGAGGYTF TGTGCCAGCAGGGGAAATGGGACAGGGGCTGGTGGCTACACCTTC
TRBJ2-2 TRBD1 TRBV7-2 few CASSARGQGVTGELFF TGTGCCAGCAGTGCCCGGGGACAGGGGGTCACCGGGGAGCTGTTTTTT
TRBJ1-5 . TRBV11-2 . CASSSTEDSNQPQHF TGTGCCAGCAGCTCCACAGAAGATAGCAATCAGCCCCAGCATTTT
TRBJ2-7 . TRBV6-5 few CASSYSGTLSNEQYF TGTGCCAGCAGTTACTCCGGGACACTCTCCAACGAGCAGTACTTC
TRBJ2-1 . TRBV12-3/TRBV12-4 once CASSVGLWDNEQFF TGTGCCAGCAGTGTGGGACTTTGGGACAATGAGCAGTTCTTC
TRBJ1-6 . TRBV2 . CASSDNLPLHF TGTGCCAGCAGTGATAATTTACCCCTCCACTTT
TRBJ2-3 . TRBV20-1 few CSARDPGGKADTQYF TGCAGTGCTAGAGATCCGGGCGGGAAGGCAGATACGCAGTATTTT
TRBJ1-1 . TRBV7-2 . CASSLVAGPNTEAFF TGTGCCAGCAGCTTAGTAGCTGGGCCGAACACTGAAGCTTTCTTT
TRBJ1-1 TRBD1 TRBV5-4 few CASSPQGAMNTEAFF TGTGCCAGCAGCCCCCAGGGGGCCATGAACACTGAAGCTTTCTTT
TRBJ2-7 TRBD2 TRBV11-2 . CASSPIRGGRPRAYEQYF TGTGCCAGCAGCCCGATCCGAGGCGGGAGGCCCCGTGCGTACGAGCAGTACTTC
TRBJ1-1 . TRBV20-1 medium-sized CSATTRLANTEAFF TGCAGTGCTACCACACGACTTGCGAACACTGAAGCTTTCTTT
TRBJ2-2 . TRBV11-3 once CASSSSVVGEANTWELFF TGTGCCAGCAGCTCCTCAGTGGTGGGGGAGGCGAACACCTGGGAGCTGTTTTTT
TRBJ1-4 . TRBV15 . CATELAANEKLFF TGTGCCACTGAGTTGGCAGCTAATGAAAAACTGTTTTTT
TRBJ2-1 . TRBV7-2 . CASSFSRLRSYNEQFF TGTGCCAGCAGCTTCTCTAGACTAAGGTCCTACAATGAGCAGTTCTTC
TRBJ2-1 TRBD1 TRBV15 few CATSTDRGEQFF TGTGCCACCAGCACAGACAGGGGTGAGCAGTTCTTC
TRBJ2-2 . TRBV20-1 medium-sized CSARSRVGTGELFF TGCAGTGCTAGATCTAGGGTGGGCACCGGGGAGCTGTTTTTT
TRBJ1-5 . TRBV7-2 . CASSFNTGNQPQHF TGTGCCAGCAGCTTCAATACAGGCAATCAGCCCCAGCATTTT
TRBJ2-7 TRBD2 TRBV30 once CAWSPTSGILSYEQYF TGTGCCTGGAGTCCGACTAGCGGGATCCTGTCCTACGAGCAGTACTTC
TRBJ2-7 . TRBV6-2/TRBV6-3 few CASSPPGQRYEQYF TGTGCCAGCAGTCCCCCGGGACAAAGATACGAGCAGTACTTC
TRBJ2-7 . TRBV6-1 few CASGGGFGTGGSYEQYF TGTGCCAGCGGGGGGGGTTTTGGGACAGGCGGCTCCTACGAGCAGTACTTC
TRBJ1-5 . TRBV6-5 medium-sized CASSYSAVSNQPQHF TGTGCCAGCAGTTACTCTGCCGTGAGCAATCAGCCCCAGCATTTT
TRBJ2-7 TRBD2 TRBV7-3 . CASSLTGGVQYF TGTGCCAGCAGCCTGACGGGGGGGGTGCAGTACTTC
TRBJ2-7 TRBD1 TRBV28 . CASTGTGSYEQYF TGTGCCAGCACCGGGACAGGGTCCTACGAGCAGTACTTC
TRBJ2-5 . TRBV5-1 few CASSFGTLQETQYF TGCGCCAGCAGCTTTGGGACATTACAAGAGACCCAGTACTTC
TRBJ1-4 TRBD1 TRBV28 few CASSAARTGQRGKLFF TGTGCCAGCAGTGCTGCTCGGACAGGGCAGAGAGGAAAACTGTTTTTT
TRBJ2-5 . TRBV30 once CAWSRDGGGETQYF TGTGCCTGGAGTAGGGACGGTGGTGGGGAGACCCAGTACTTC
TRBJ1-2 . TRBV28 . CASSVQGGNGYTF TGTGCCAGCAGTGTACAGGGAGGCAATGGCTACACCTTC
TRBJ2-1 TRBD2 TRBV19 few CASTSGSSYNEQFF TGTGCCAGTACCAGCGGGAGCTCCTACAATGAGCAGTTCTTC
TRBJ2-2 . TRBV11-2 few CASSSGRRYTGELFF TGTGCCAGCAGCTCAGGACGCCGTTACACCGGGGAGCTGTTTTTT
TRBJ2-1 TRBD2 TRBV29-1 few CSVMASGRSSYNEQFF TGCAGCGTTATGGCTAGCGGGAGGAGCTCCTACAATGAGCAGTTCTTC
TRBJ2-2 . TRBV29-1 few CSVRAGTVTGELFF TGCAGCGTGAGAGCCGGGACCGTCACCGGGGAGCTGTTTTTT
TRBJ1-5 TRBD1 TRBV6-1 medium-sized CASSHGGQGAWHF TGTGCCAGCTCGCATGGTGGTCAGGGGGCTTGGCATTTT
TRBJ1-6 . TRBV28 few CASRRDNYNSPLHF TGTGCCAGCAGGAGGGACAACTACAATTCACCCCTCCACTTT
TRBJ1-5 . TRBV19 few CASSLLDRNQPQHF TGTGCCAGTAGTCTCCTCGACAGGAATCAGCCCCAGCATTTT
TRBJ1-6 TRBD1 TRBV25-1 few CASQDRETNNSPLHF TGTGCCAGCCAGGACAGGGAAACGAATAATTCACCCCTCCACTTT
TRBJ2-5 TRBD2 TRBV9 . CASSVGLLATGGGRETQYF TGTGCCAGCAGCGTAGGTCTACTAGCTACGGGAGGGGGGCGGGAGACCCAGTACTTC
TRBJ2-5 . TRBV20-1 few CSARLSLTTQYF TGCAGTGCTAGACTGTCCCTAACGACCCAGTACTTC
TRBJ2-1 . TRBV27 . CASSRGSSYNEQFF TGTGCCAGCAGCCGGGGGAGCTCCTACAATGAGCAGTTCTTC
TRBJ1-1 . TRBV5-5 . CASSWEDTEAFF TGTGCCAGCAGCTGGGAGGACACTGAAGCTTTCTTT
TRBJ1-5 TRBD1 TRBV20-1 few CSAPRAGGLDQPQHF TGCAGTGCTCCTCGGGCAGGGGGTTTAGATCAGCCCCAGCATTTT
TRBJ2-5 . TRBV7-2 medium-sized CASSPAGRETQYF TGTGCCAGCAGCCCGGCGGGCCGGGAGACCCAGTACTTC
TRBJ2-7 . TRBV11-2 . CASSHPGAGSYEQYF TGTGCCAGCAGCCATCCAGGGGCGGGCTCCTACGAGCAGTACTTC
TRBJ1-6 . TRBV6-1 few CASSEGDSPLHF TGTGCCAGCAGTGAAGGGGATTCACCCCTCCACTTT
TRBJ2-5 TRBD2 TRBV6-1 medium-sized CASSAHSGTSGQETQYF TGTGCCAGCAGTGCTCATTCCGGGACTAGCGGGCAAGAGACCCAGTACTTC
TRBJ1-1 . TRBV29-1 . CSVGFRAMNTEAFF TGCAGCGTTGGCTTTCGGGCAATGAACACTGAAGCTTTCTTT
TRBJ2-1 TRBD1 TRBV12-3/TRBV12-4 . CASSVQGALYNEQFF TGTGCCAGCAGCGTACAGGGGGCGCTTTACAATGAGCAGTTCTTC
TRBJ2-5 . TRBV11-2 . CASSPLRETQYF TGTGCCAGCAGCCCGCTTCGGGAGACCCAGTACTTC
TRBJ2-3 . TRBV6-5 . CASSYLDTQYF TGTGCCAGCAGTTACCTCGATACGCAGTATTTT
TRBJ1-1 . TRBV12-3/TRBV12-4 . CASSLGGANTEAFF TGTGCCAGCAGTTTAGGAGGGGCGAACACTGAAGCTTTCTTT